A selection of T cell receptor beta chains follows, all from one sample in a study of CD8 T cells in ankylosing spondylitis. TCRdb analysed the 5' RACE reads with MiXCR anew, one entry per CDR3 protein. The sample holds about 120,000 distinct CDR3 sequences, roughly an eighth seen once. Specimen: blood, either unsorted or a sorted T cell fraction (not recorded which). The receptors derive from a female donor with ankylosing spondylitis or in good health (not recorded which). The CDR3 runs from the conserved cysteine through the conserved F or W. Each record gives: clone size, V gene, CDR3 length, J gene, CDR3 protein. Size is stated for part of the rows, as once, few or many counts, or as a class when the clone is expanded.

abundance: few; v_gene: TRBV5-1; len: 14; j_gene: TRBJ2-5; CDR3aa: CASSLGHLGETQYF
abundance: -; v_gene: TRBV5-1; len: 14; j_gene: TRBJ2-3; CDR3aa: CASSLSVFPDTQYF
abundance: many; v_gene: TRBV20-1; len: 13; j_gene: TRBJ2-7; CDR3aa: CSARRTGGYEQYF
abundance: few; v_gene: TRBV9; len: 20; j_gene: TRBJ1-3; CDR3aa: CASSVAGSPSGLHAGNTIYF
abundance: many; v_gene: TRBV12-3/TRBV12-4; len: 16; j_gene: TRBJ2-3; CDR3aa: CASSQTTSGFSDTQYF
abundance: medium-sized; v_gene: TRBV5-1; len: 12; j_gene: TRBJ2-2; CDR3aa: CASREGGGELFF
abundance: -; v_gene: TRBV20-1; len: 14; j_gene: TRBJ2-5; CDR3aa: CSAKSTSWKETQYF
abundance: many; v_gene: TRBV6-1; len: 13; j_gene: TRBJ1-4; CDR3aa: CASRRGATEKLFF
abundance: many; v_gene: TRBV11-2; len: 14; j_gene: TRBJ2-4; CDR3aa: CASSPGGAKNIQYF
abundance: -; v_gene: TRBV7-6; len: 10; j_gene: TRBJ2-7; CDR3aa: CASGGTEQYF